This T cell receptor beta chain originates from a study of shared clonotypes between healthy human individuals. Whole-study context: CD4 naive cells filled three plates per donor, CD4 memory three, CD8 naive two and CD8 memory one.

Trimming cost V 2 bases and J 7 bases, with 16 bases left between them. This CDR3 is 15 amino acids long. Germline values: CDR1 SGDLS, CDR2 YYNGEE. General study findings and limits: Inspection by rarefaction showed sorted-subset sequencing to be incomplete despite large depth. Non-shared clonotypes showed lower generation probabilities than clonotypes common to all four donors.

Methods used by the authors: ImmunoSEQ only sent back junction sequences with no quality scores, so filtering was done differently. Clones were read by immunoSEQ multiplex PCR, and TCRdb kept only the in-frame ones, dropping some. That table furnishes V, J and clone size, whereas the DNA furnished D and trimming. The profile shows 2 million to 2.5 million clones, 85% to 95% of them singletons. To note about this clone: Its antigen is not identified.

The source is a man aged 18 to 29 in good health. Some clones in this sample may be carry-over from other donors' samples. Sample: naive CD4+ T cells from PBMCs. Subset in this sample: CD45RA+ positively selected. The chain carries TRBV9 and TRBJ2-1, with D unresolved. The CDR3: CASSVLGSIGNEQFF. CDR3 in DNA: TGTGCCAGCAGCGTCCTAGGTTCCATAGGGAATGAGCAGTTCTTC. The entire variable domain, with the rest obtained from reference TRBV9 and TRBJ2-1, is as follows: DSGVTQTPKHLITATGQRVTLRCSPRSGDLSVYWYQQSLDQGLQFLIQYYNGEERAKGNILERFSAQQFPDLHSELNLSSLELGDSALYFCASSVLGSIGNEQFFGPGTRLTVL.